Below, 7 T cell receptor beta chains from the same sample are listed, as sequenced in a study of T cell repertoires in cytomegalovirus infection. TCRdb re-called the reads with MiXCR, one entry per CDR3 protein. The profile shows roughly 320,000 distinct CDR3 sequences, more than 9% of them singletons. Sequencing used PBMCs. The receptor set was obtained from a human donor in good health (CMV status not recorded). Some clones in this sample may be carry-over from other donors' samples.

This clonotype occurred a few times. The chain links TRBV9 to TRBJ1-6; D is undetermined. CDR1 and CDR2 from the germline V gene are SGDLS and YYNGEE. This CDR3 spans 13 amino acids. The V gene lost 4 bases and the J gene lost 5 bases, with 7 bases spanning the gap. The CDR3 DNA sequence: TGTGCCAGCAGCCCGGGTGATAATTCACCCCTCCACTTT. Encoded protein: CASSPGDNSPLHF. Filled out from reference TRBV9 and TRBJ1-6, the complete variable domain reads DSGVTQTPKHLITATGQRVTLRCSPRSGDLSVYWYQQSLDQGLQFLIQYYNGEERAKGNILERFSAQQFPDLHSELNLSSLELGDSALYFCASSPGDNSPLHFGNGTRLTVT.

This clonotype has a count of ten or more. The chain employs TRBV7-2 and TRBJ1-4; D might be TRBD1 (6 bases). The CDR3 covers 15 residues. Germline V gene sequence: CDR1 SGHTA, CDR2 FQGNSA. The V end lost 6 bases, the J end lost 3 bases, and 14 bases lay between the germline ends. The CDR3 DNA follows: TGTGCCAGCAGAGGTACAGGGAGCTCTAATGAAAAACTGTTTTTT. Its translation is CASRGTGSSNEKLFF.

The sample holds many counts of this clonotype. The chain recombines TRBV27 with TRBJ2-6; D is perhaps TRBD1 or TRBD2 (5 bases each). This CDR3 region has 16 residues. V dropped 8 bases and J dropped 0 bases, with 14 bases sitting between them. The germline V gene has CDR1 MNHEY and CDR2 SMNVEV (reference sequence). The CDR3 protein is CASARDGVSGANVLTF. The CDR3 region has the DNA TGTGCCAGCGCCCGGGACGGAGTCTCTGGGGCCAACGTCCTGACTTTC.

This clonotype was seen more than once but under ten times. The chain couples TRBV19 to TRBJ1-1; 7 bases line up with TRBD1. CDR1 is LNHDA, CDR2 SQIVND, per germline (reference sequence). Trimming at V came to 2 bases and at J to 7 bases, leaving 7 bases not matched to a gene. The CDR3 runs to 14 residues. CDR3 sequence (DNA): TGTGCCAGTAGTATACCAGGGGGGAAGATTGAAGCTTTCTTT. As protein: CASSIPGGKIEAFF.

The V call is TRBV27, the J call TRBJ1-1; perhaps TRBD1 as D (6 bases). The CDR3 spans 15 residues. Trimming left V 6 bases short and J 4 bases short, with 18 bases between. Germline-derived CDR1 and CDR2 are MNHEY and SMNVEV (reference sequence). CDR3 sequence: CASRDRGGRITEAFF. The CDR3 DNA is TGTGCCAGCAGAGATAGAGGGGGGCGAATCACTGAAGCTTTCTTT.

Turning to this clonotype: A read error is possible here, since a much larger clone lies one base away. CDR3 protein: CASSQSGYDQYF. CDR3 sequence (DNA): TGTGCCAGCAGCCAGAGCGGCTACGACCAGTACTTC. The rearrangement links TRBV7-2 to TRBJ2-7; tentatively, D is TRBD2 (5 bases). There are 12 residues in the CDR3. From germline, CDR1 is SGHTA and CDR2 FQGNSA.

This clonotype appeared a few times. This rearrangement joins TRBV28 to TRBJ1-1; weak D call: TRBD1 (6 bases). V was trimmed by 7 bases and J by 5 bases, leaving 17 bases between them. The CDR3 spans 14 residues. Germline lookup yields CDR1 MDHEN and CDR2 SYDVKM. The CDR3 reads CASIRGPLRTEAFF. CDR3 nucleotides: TGTGCCAGCATCCGGGGGCCTCTGAGAACTGAAGCTTTCTTT.